The 16 T cell receptor beta chains given below trace back to one sample, sequenced in a study of shared clonotypes between healthy human individuals (dated by TCRdb to about 2020). The method behind the library was the immunoSEQ multiplex PCR assay. Entries here come from immuneACCESS through TCRdb and include only in-frame sequences with V and J called. Some clones fail to appear in such tables; in the studies checked, an unresolved V gene covers under half of the shortfall, and the cause of the remainder is unknown. The table for this sample lists 1,500,000 or so clones; roughly 98.5% of them were counted only once. Together, the top ten hold 0.36% of the sample. The sequenced sample was naive CD4+ T cells sorted from blood. Explained via the paper, the cell subset or site label denotes: CD45RA+ positively selected. The receptors originated from a man aged 25 to 40 in good health.

The chain joins TRBV27 to TRBJ2-1; D is possibly TRBD1 (6 bases). Germline CDR1 reads MNHEY; CDR2 reads SMNVEV (reference sequence). Trimming took 5 bases from V and 5 from J, leaving 25 bases between them. CDR3 size: 18 residues. CDR3 bases: TGTGCCAGCAGTCCCCACGCTATCACAGGGACCCCTAACAATGAGCAGTTCTTC. As protein: CASSPHAITGTPNNEQFF.

This chain uses TRBV7-2 with TRBJ1-1; D possibly corresponds to TRBD1 (5 bases). Trimming removed 5 bases from V and 8 bases from J, with 33 bases in between. CDR3 size: 19 residues. Germline V gene lookup returns CDR1 SGHTA and CDR2 FQGNSA. The CDR3 reads CASSQTWGKGLGRVEEAFF. CDR3 sequence (DNA): TGTGCCAGCAGCCAAACCTGGGGGAAAGGGCTCGGGCGAGTAGAGGAAGCTTTCTTT.

The rearrangement joins TRBV5-1 to TRBJ2-1, with 12 bases fitting TRBD2. The CDR3 runs 14 residues. With 4 bases clipped from V and 5 bases from J, the junction kept 1 base outside the gene matches. CDR1 SGHRS and CDR2 YFSETQ come from the germline V gene. For the CDR3, the DNA is TGCGCCAGCAGCCGGACTAGCGGGAACAATGAGCAGTTCTTC. Its protein is CASSRTSGNNEQFF.

J is TRBJ2-7 and V is TRBV2; 10 bases map to TRBD1. CDR1 and CDR2 from the germline V gene are SNHLY and FYNNEI. V dropped 4 bases and J dropped 9; count of bases not matched to a gene: 9. CDR3 size: 14 residues. For the CDR3, the DNA is TGTGCCAGCAGTGTCGACAGGGGGCAAGATGGGCAGTACTTC. Its protein is CASSVDRGQDGQYF. The whole variable domain, filled in from reference TRBV2 and TRBJ2-7, reads EPEVTQTPSHQVTQMGQEVILRCVPISNHLYFYWYRQILGQKVEFLVSFYNNEISEKSEIFDDQFSVERPDGSNFTLKIRSTKLEDSAMYFCASSVDRGQDGQYFGPGTRLTVT.

This rearrangement joins TRBV5-1 to TRBJ1-2; the match to TRBD1 covers 8 bases. The germline V gene has CDR1 SGHRS and CDR2 YFSETQ. With 4 bases clipped from V and 5 bases from J, the junction kept 10 bases outside the gene matches. The CDR3 has 15 amino acids. The CDR3 nucleotides are TGCGCCAGCAGCCTAGGACAGGGTAAGGCTTATGGCTACACCTTC. It specifies CASSLGQGKAYGYTF.

The chain links TRBV5-4 to TRBJ2-7; possibly TRBD2 for D (5 bases). Germline V gene sequence: CDR1 SGHNT, CDR2 YYREEE (reference sequence). The V end lost 1 base, the J end lost 1 base, and 15 bases lay between the germline ends. The CDR3 has 16 amino acids. CDR3 sequence reads: CASSLRLALNSYEQYF. For the CDR3, the DNA is TGTGCCAGCAGCTTGAGGCTAGCCCTAAATTCCTACGAGCAGTACTTC.

This chain links TRBV6-5 with TRBJ1-1; D gene unclear. Germline V gene lookup returns CDR1 MNHEY and CDR2 SVGAGI. CDR3 size: 14 residues. V was clipped by 5 bases and J by 8 bases, with 18 bases between them. DNA for the CDR3: TGTGCCAGCAGTACGCGGCCCTTGAGTGGGGAAGCTTTCTTT. Amino acid sequence: CASSTRPLSGEAFF.

V gene TRBV2 combines with J gene TRBJ2-3, with D tentatively TRBD1 (6 bases). Trimming pared 6 bases from V and 4 bases from J, leaving 11 bases between. CDR3 length: 13 amino acids. Germline CDR1 SNHLY, CDR2 FYNNEI. CDR3 nucleotide sequence: TGTGCCAGCAGACCGGACAGCTCAGATACGCAGTATTTT. As protein: CASRPDSSDTQYF.

This rearrangement joins TRBV4-1 to TRBJ2-5; TRBD1 agrees at 7 bases. The CDR3 is 14 amino acids. V shed 2 bases, J shed 5 bases, and the junction held 5 bases outside the gene matches. In germline, CDR1 is MGHRA, CDR2 YSYEKL. The CDR3 sequence is CASSQTTGLETQYF. In DNA form, the CDR3 reads TGCGCCAGCAGCCAAACGACAGGGCTGGAGACCCAGTACTTC.

This clone was counted once. The rearrangement links TRBV2 to TRBJ2-5; 7 bases align to TRBD1. The CDR3 is 15 residues long. V lost 5 bases, J lost 1 base, and 7 bases stayed unmatched. CDR1 SNHLY and CDR2 FYNNEI come from the germline V gene. The CDR3 DNA is TGTGCCAGCAGTCCCTGGACAGGTAGCCAAGAGACCCAGTACTTC. As protein: CASSPWTGSQETQYF. The full variable domain, with the rest looked up from reference TRBV2 and TRBJ2-5, is EPEVTQTPSHQVTQMGQEVILRCVPISNHLYFYWYRQILGQKVEFLVSFYNNEISEKSEIFDDQFSVERPDGSNFTLKIRSTKLEDSAMYFCASSPWTGSQETQYFGPGTRLLVL.

This chain connects TRBV4-1 to TRBJ2-7, with unresolved D. V lost 0 bases and J 3 bases, leaving 9 bases between the germline ends. Per germline, CDR1 MGHRA and CDR2 YSYEKL. The CDR3 length is 14 residues. The CDR3, as DNA: TGCGCCAGCAGCCAAGAGCTAGTTAGCTACGAGCAGTACTTC. Its translation: CASSQELVSYEQYF.

The V and J genes are TRBV28 and TRBJ2-5; 8 bases match TRBD1. In germline, CDR1 is MDHEN, CDR2 SYDVKM. The CDR3 spans 15 residues. The ends lost 5 bases at V and 1 base at J; junction bases unmatched: 6. CDR3 DNA: TGTGCCAGCAGTCCCCCCGGGACAGGCCAAGAGACCCAGTACTTC. It encodes CASSPPGTGQETQYF.

The chain uses TRBV5-5 and TRBJ1-1, with D perhaps matching TRBD1 (5 bases). The CDR3 has 13 residues. CDR1 is SGHKS and CDR2 is YYEKEE in the germline V gene (reference sequence). Trimming cost V 2 bases and J 8 bases, with 13 bases left between them. DNA of the CDR3: TGTGCCAGCAGCTTTCTAGGGGAGAAAGAAGCTTTCTTT. Amino acid sequence: CASSFLGEKEAFF.

This clone has only one observation. The V and J genes are TRBV6-4 and TRBJ2-7; 13 positions match TRBD2. Germline loops: CDR1 MRHNA, CDR2 SNTAGT. CDR3 length: 17 amino acids. The V segment lost 5 bases and the J segment 5 bases; nucleotides outside the gene matches: 12. CDR3 DNA sequence: TGTGCCAGCAGTTGGACTAGCGGGAGAGGCGGTCGCGACGAGCAGTACTTC. Amino acids: CASSWTSGRGGRDEQYF.

Regarding this clone: This same CDR3 is encoded by further DNA sequences in the sample. For the CDR3, the DNA is TGTGCCAGCAGTTACGGGACAAGCTACGAGCAGTACTTC. Encoded protein: CASSYGTSYEQYF. V usage is TRBV6-5 and J usage is TRBJ2-7, with TRBD1 as a possible D gene (6 bases). This CDR3 has 13 amino acids. In germline, CDR1 is MNHEY, CDR2 SVGAGI. Trimming cost V 2 bases and J 3 bases, with 8 bases left between them.

The chain links TRBV27 to TRBJ2-7; D uncertain. The CDR3 is made up of 14 amino acids. CDR1 is MNHEY, CDR2 SMNVEV, per germline (reference sequence). The V end was cut by 6 bases, the J end by 2 bases, with 14 bases between. CDR3 loop: CASRRGPTTYEQYF. In nucleotides, the CDR3 is TGTGCCAGCAGACGCGGCCCAACTACCTACGAGCAGTACTTC.